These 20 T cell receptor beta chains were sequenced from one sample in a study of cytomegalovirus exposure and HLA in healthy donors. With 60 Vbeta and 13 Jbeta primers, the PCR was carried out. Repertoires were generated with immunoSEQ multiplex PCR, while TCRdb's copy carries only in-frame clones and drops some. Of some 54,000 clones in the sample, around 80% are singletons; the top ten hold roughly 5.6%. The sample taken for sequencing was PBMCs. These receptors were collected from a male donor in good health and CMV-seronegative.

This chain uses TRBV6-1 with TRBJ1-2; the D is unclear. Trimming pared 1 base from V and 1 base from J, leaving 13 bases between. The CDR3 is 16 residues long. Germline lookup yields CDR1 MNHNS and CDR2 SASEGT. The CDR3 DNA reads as TGTGCCAGCAGTGAAGAAACAGTCAACTTTAACTATGGCTACACCTTC. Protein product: CASSEETVNFNYGYTF.

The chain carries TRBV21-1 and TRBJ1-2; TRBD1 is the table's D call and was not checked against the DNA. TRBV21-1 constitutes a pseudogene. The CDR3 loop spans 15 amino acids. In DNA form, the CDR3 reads TGTGCCAGCAGCATGTTCAGGGGGCGCGGGTATGGCTACACCTTC. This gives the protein CASSMFRGRGYGYTF.

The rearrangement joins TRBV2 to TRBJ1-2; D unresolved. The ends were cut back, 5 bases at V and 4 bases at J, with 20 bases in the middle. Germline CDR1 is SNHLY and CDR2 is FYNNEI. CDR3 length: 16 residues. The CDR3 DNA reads TGTGCCAGCAGTTATCGCGGGGAATTCAGTAGCTATGGCTACACCTTC. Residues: CASSYRGEFSSYGYTF.

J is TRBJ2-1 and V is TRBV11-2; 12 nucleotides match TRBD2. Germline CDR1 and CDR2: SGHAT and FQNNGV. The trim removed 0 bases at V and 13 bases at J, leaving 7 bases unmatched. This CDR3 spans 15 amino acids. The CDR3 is CASSLDLAGGRKQFF. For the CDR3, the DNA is TGTGCCAGCAGCTTAGATCTAGCGGGGGGGCGGAAACAGTTCTTC.

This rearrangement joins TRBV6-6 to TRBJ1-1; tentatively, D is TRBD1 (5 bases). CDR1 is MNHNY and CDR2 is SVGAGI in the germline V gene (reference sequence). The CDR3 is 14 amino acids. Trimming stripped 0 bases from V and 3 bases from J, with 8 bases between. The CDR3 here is CASSYSGGYTEAFF. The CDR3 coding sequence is TGTGCCAGCAGTTACTCGGGGGGATACACTGAAGCTTTCTTT.

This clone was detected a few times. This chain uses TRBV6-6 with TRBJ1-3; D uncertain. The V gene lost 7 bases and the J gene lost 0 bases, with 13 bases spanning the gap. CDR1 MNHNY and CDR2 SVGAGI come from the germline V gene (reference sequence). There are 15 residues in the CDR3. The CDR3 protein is CASIISLTSGNTIYF. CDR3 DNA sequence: TGTGCCAGCATCATATCTCTAACCTCTGGAAACACCATATATTTT.

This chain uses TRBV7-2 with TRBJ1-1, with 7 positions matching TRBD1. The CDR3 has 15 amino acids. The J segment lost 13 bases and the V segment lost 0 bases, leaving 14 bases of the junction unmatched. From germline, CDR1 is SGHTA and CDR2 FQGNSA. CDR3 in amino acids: CASSLASPGQKLGFF. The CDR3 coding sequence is TGTGCCAGCAGCTTAGCTTCCCCGGGACAGAAGCTGGGTTTCTTT.

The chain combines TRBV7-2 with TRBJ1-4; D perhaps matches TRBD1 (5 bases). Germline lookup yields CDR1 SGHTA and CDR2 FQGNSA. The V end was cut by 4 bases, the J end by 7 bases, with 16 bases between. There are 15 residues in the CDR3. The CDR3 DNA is TGTGCCAGCAGCTCTCCAAGCGCGGGGGTTGAAAAACTGTTTTTT. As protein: CASSSPSAGVEKLFF.

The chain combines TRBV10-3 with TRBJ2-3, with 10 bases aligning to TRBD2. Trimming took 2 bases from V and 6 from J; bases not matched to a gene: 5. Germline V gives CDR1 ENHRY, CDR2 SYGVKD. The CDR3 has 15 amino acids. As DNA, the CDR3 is TGTGCCATCAGTGAGGGTACTAGCGGGGTTGATACGCAGTATTTT. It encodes CAISEGTSGVDTQYF.

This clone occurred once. CDR3 sequence (DNA): TGTGCCAGCTCACCATCACTAGCGGGGGACTACGAGCAGTACTTC. Translated, it gives CASSPSLAGDYEQYF. This chain links TRBV18 with TRBJ2-7, with TRBD2 identical over 11 bases. This CDR3 has 15 residues. The junction had 3 bases not matched to a gene; V was cut back by 2 bases and J by 3 bases. Per the germline V gene, CDR1 is KGHSH and CDR2 is LQKENI.

The CDR3, as DNA: TGTGCCAGCAGCCGAGGGACAGGGATGGGCTACACCTTC. Amino acids: CASSRGTGMGYTF. The gene calls are TRBV28 and TRBJ1-2; 9 nucleotides match TRBD1. The CDR3 has 13 amino acids. The V gene end was trimmed by 6 bases and the J gene end by 8 bases; junction bases not matched to a gene: 7. Germline CDR1 MDHEN, CDR2 SYDVKM.

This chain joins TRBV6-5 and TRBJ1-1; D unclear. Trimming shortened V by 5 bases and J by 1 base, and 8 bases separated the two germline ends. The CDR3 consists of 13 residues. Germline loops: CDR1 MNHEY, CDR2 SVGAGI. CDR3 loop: CASSLNRNTEAFF. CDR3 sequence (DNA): TGTGCCAGCAGTCTAAACAGGAACACTGAAGCTTTCTTT.

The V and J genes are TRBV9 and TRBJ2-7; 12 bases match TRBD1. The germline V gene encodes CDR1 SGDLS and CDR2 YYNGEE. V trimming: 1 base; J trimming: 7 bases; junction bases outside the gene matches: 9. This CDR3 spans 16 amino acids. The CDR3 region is CASSVTGTGGSGEQYF. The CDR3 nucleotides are TGTGCCAGCAGCGTAACCGGGACAGGGGGCTCGGGAGAGCAGTACTTC.

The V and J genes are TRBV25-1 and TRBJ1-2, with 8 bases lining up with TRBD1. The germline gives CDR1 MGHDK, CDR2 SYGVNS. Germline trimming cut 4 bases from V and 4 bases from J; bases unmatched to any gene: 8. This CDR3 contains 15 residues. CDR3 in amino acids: CASSGRTGTFYGYTF. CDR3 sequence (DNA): TGTGCCAGCAGTGGCCGGACAGGGACCTTCTATGGCTACACCTTC.

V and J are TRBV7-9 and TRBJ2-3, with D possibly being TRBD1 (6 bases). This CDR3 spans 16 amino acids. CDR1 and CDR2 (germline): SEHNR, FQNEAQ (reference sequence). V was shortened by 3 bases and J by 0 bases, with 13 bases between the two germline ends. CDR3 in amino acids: CASSFVGDRSTDTQYF. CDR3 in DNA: TGTGCCAGCAGCTTCGTGGGTGACAGGAGCACAGATACGCAGTATTTT.

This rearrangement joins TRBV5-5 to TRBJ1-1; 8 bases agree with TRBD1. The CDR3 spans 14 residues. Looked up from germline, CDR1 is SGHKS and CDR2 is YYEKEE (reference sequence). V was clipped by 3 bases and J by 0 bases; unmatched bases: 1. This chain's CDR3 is CASSWDRMNTEAFF. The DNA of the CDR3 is TGTGCCAGCAGCTGGGACAGGATGAACACTGAAGCTTTCTTT.

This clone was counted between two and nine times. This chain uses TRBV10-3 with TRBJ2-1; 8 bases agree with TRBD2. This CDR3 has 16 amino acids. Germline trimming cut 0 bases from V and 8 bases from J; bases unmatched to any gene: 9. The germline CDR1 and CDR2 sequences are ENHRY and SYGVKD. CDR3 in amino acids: CAISESWDSGVDEQFF. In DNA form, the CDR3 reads TGTGCCATCAGTGAGTCGTGGGATAGCGGGGTTGATGAGCAGTTCTTC.

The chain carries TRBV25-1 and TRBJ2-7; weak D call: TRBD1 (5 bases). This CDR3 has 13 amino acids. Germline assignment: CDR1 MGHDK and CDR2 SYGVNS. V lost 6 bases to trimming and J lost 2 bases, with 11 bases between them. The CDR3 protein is CASRPKQAYEQYF. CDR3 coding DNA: TGTGCCAGCAGACCGAAACAGGCCTACGAGCAGTACTTC.

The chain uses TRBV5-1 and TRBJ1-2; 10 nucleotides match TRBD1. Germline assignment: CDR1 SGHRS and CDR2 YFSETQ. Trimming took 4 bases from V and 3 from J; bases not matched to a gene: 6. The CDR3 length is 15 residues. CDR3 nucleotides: TGCGCCAGCAGCCCCGACAGGGGGCCTTACTATGGCTACACCTTC. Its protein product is CASSPDRGPYYGYTF.

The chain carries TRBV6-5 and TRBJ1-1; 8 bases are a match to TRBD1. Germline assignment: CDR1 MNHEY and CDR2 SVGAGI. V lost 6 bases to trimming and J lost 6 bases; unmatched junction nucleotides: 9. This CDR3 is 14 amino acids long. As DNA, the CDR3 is TGTGCCAGCAGCCCGGACAGGGATTACGCTGAAGCTTTCTTT. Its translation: CASSPDRDYAEAFF.